The entry below describes one T cell receptor (beta chain). Only in-frame clones appear in the TCRdb table, and some are missing; sequencing was by immunoSEQ multiplex PCR. The sample lists 200,000 to 300,000 clones, less than 90% occurring once. Germline values: CDR1 MNHEY, CDR2 SVGEGT. The CDR3 has 15 amino acids. After removal of 5 bases from V and 7 bases from J, the junction contained 8 bases not matched to a gene. This entry comes from a study of blood T cell repertoires in COVID-19. The sample comprised peripheral blood. This clonotype was sampled from a man aged 60-69 years with acute or convalescent COVID-19. The chain has TRBV6-2 or TRBV6-3 and TRBJ2-2, with TRBD2 identical over 9 bases. CDR3 protein: CASSRPSGMHGELFF. The CDR3 DNA reads as TGTGCCAGCAGTCGACCTAGCGGGATGCACGGGGAGCTGTTTTTT.